Below are 4 T cell receptor beta chains sequenced from a single sample in a study of cytomegalovirus exposure and HLA in healthy donors. Vbeta (60) and Jbeta (13) primers were used in the PCR. The repertoire was sequenced with immunoSEQ multiplex PCR; TCRdb's copy has only in-frame clones and lacks some. The table includes more than 100,000 clones, roughly 85% detected once. The sequenced material came from PBMCs. Receptor source: a middle-aged man in good health and CMV-seronegative.

The chain employs TRBV10-3 and TRBJ2-7; maybe TRBD1 (5 bases). Deletions cut 10 bases from V and 2 bases from J, with 18 bases between. This CDR3 spans 14 amino acids. Germline V gene lookup returns CDR1 ENHRY and CDR2 SYGVKD. The DNA for the CDR3 is TGTGCCACCCTGGAAGAGGCAGGGACCTACGAGCAGTACTTC. Translation: CATLEEAGTYEQYF.

The chain employs TRBV6-5 and TRBJ1-2; D is perhaps TRBD1 (6 bases). CDR3 length: 13 amino acids. Trimming removed 6 bases from V and 7 bases from J, with 15 bases in between. The germline V gene has CDR1 MNHEY and CDR2 SVGAGI. This CDR3 reads CASSPDGTSGYTF. CDR3 in DNA: TGTGCCAGCAGCCCCGACGGGACAAGTGGCTACACCTTC.

The J gene is TRBJ2-7, the V gene TRBV4-1; 9 bases line up with TRBD1. The CDR3 runs to 15 residues. V trimming: 6 bases; J trimming: 0 bases; junction bases outside the gene matches: 6. Germline values: CDR1 MGHRA, CDR2 YSYEKL. For the CDR3, the DNA is TGCGCCAGCAGGATGGGGACAGGGAGCTCCTACGAGCAGTACTTC. It yields the protein CASRMGTGSSYEQYF.

CDR3 residues: CASNLARPNSPLHF. CDR3 DNA sequence: TGTGCCAGCAATCTGGCCAGGCCTAATTCACCCCTCCACTTT. V usage is TRBV2 and J usage is TRBJ1-6; no clear D. Germline CDR1 reads SNHLY; CDR2 reads FYNNEI. The CDR3 length is 14 residues. The V gene lost 7 bases and the J gene lost 6 bases, with 13 bases spanning the gap. Supplemented by reference TRBV2 and TRBJ1-6, the full variable domain reads EPEVTQTPSHQVTQMGQEVILRCVPISNHLYFYWYRQILGQKVEFLVSFYNNEISEKSEIFDDQFSVERPDGSNFTLKIRSTKLEDSAMYFCASNLARPNSPLHFGNGTRLTVT.